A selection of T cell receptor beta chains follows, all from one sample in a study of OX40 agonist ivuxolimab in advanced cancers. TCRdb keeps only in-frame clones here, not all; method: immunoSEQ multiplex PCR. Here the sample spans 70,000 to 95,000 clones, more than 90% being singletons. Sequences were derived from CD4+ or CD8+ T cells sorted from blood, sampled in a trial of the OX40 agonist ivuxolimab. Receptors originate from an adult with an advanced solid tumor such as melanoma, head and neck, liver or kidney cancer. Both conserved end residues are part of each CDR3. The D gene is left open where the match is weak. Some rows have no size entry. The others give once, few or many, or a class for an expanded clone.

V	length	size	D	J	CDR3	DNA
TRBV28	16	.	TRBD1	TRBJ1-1	CASSPGGAGKNTEAFF	TGTGCCAGCAGTCCAGGGGGCGCGGGGAAGAACACTGAAGCTTTCTTT
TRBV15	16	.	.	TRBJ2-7	CATSRDLGGGSYEQYF	TGTGCCACCAGCAGAGATCTGGGAGGAGGCTCCTACGAGCAGTACTTC
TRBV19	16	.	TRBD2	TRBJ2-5	CASSTGLAGGPETQYF	TGTGCCAGTAGTACCGGACTAGCGGGAGGCCCAGAGACCCAGTACTTC
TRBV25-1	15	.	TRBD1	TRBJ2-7	CASSEGDRVFGEQYF	TGTGCCAGCAGTGAAGGGGACAGGGTGTTTGGCGAGCAGTACTTC
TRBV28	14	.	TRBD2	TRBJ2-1	CASLGLPSYNEQFF	TGTGCCAGCTTGGGACTACCCTCCTACAATGAGCAGTTCTTC
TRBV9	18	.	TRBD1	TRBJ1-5	CASSADRGLPHSNQPQHF	TGTGCCAGCAGCGCGGACAGGGGACTTCCACATAGCAATCAGCCCCAGCATTTT
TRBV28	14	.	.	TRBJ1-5	CASRHRDGYQPQHF	TGTGCCAGCAGACACCGGGACGGATATCAGCCCCAGCATTTT
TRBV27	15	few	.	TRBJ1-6	CASSLSNGGNSPLHF	TGTGCCAGCAGTTTATCAAACGGGGGGAATTCACCCCTCCACTTT
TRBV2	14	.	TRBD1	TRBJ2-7	CASSVDRGSYEQYF	TGTGCCAGCAGTGTAGACAGGGGATCCTACGAGCAGTACTTC
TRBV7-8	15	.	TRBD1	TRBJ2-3	CASIEDRGRLDTQYF	TGTGCCAGCATCGAGGACAGGGGAAGATTAGATACGCAGTATTTT
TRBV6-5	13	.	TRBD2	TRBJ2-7	CASRLAGAYEQYF	TGTGCCAGCAGACTAGCGGGAGCCTACGAGCAGTACTTC
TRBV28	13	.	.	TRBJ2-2	CASSFGGTGELFF	TGTGCCAGCAGTTTCGGGGGAACCGGGGAGCTGTTTTTT
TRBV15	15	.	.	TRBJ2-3	CATSRVGGSADTQYF	TGTGCCACCAGCAGAGTAGGGGGGAGCGCAGATACGCAGTATTTT
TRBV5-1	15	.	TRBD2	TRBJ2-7	CASSFTAGGGNEQYF	TGCGCCAGCAGCTTCACGGCGGGAGGAGGTAACGAGCAGTACTTC
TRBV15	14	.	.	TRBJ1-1	CATSRGGGMTEAFF	TGTGCCACCAGCAGAGGAGGGGGGATGACTGAAGCTTTCTTT
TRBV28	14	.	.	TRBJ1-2	CASSYPGGNYGYTF	TGTGCCAGCAGTTACCCCGGGGGGAACTATGGCTACACCTTC
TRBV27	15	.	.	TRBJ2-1	CASSLSVAAPGEQFF	TGTGCCAGCAGTTTATCGGTAGCGGCCCCCGGTGAGCAGTTCTTC
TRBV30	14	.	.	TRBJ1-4	CAWNKKPLNEKLFF	TGTGCCTGGAATAAGAAACCACTGAATGAAAAACTGTTTTTT
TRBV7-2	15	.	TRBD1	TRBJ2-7	CASSFPGTGGYEQYF	TGTGCCAGCAGCTTTCCCGGGACAGGGGGCTACGAGCAGTACTTC
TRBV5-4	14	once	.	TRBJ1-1	CASRKEAGDTEAFF	TGTGCCAGCAGAAAGGAAGCAGGGGACACTGAAGCTTTCTTT
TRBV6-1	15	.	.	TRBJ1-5	CASSAKQGSNQPQHF	TGTGCCAGCAGTGCTAAGCAGGGGAGCAATCAGCCCCAGCATTTT
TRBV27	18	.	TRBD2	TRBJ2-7	CASSSPGYVGLTSYEQYF	TGTGCCAGCAGTTCCCCGGGCTATGTGGGACTAACTTCCTACGAGCAGTACTTC
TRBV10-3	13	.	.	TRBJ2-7	CAISERLEVEQYF	TGTGCCATCAGTGAAAGACTAGAGGTCGAGCAGTACTTC
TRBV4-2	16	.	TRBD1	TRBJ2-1	CASSLYSGTGGHEQFF	TGTGCCAGCAGCCTTTATTCCGGGACAGGGGGCCATGAGCAGTTCTTC
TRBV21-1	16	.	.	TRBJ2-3	CASSRGLAGGHDTQYF	TGTGCCAGCAGCAGAGGACTAGCGGGAGGCCACGATACGCAGTATTTT
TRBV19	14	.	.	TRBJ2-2	CASSGQPNTGELFF	TGTGCCAGTAGCGGACAGCCTAACACCGGGGAGCTGTTTTTT
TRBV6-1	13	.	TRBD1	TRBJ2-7	CASTGQGVYEQYF	TGTGCCAGCACTGGACAGGGGGTCTACGAGCAGTACTTC
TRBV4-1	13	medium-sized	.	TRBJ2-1	CASSQFSVDEQFF	TGCGCCAGCAGCCAGTTTAGCGTCGATGAGCAGTTCTTC
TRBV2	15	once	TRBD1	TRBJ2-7	CASRLMTGFSYEQYF	TGTGCCAGCAGACTAATGACAGGGTTTTCCTACGAGCAGTACTTC
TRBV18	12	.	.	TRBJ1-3	CASSQGRNTIYF	TGTGCCAGCTCACAGGGAAGAAACACCATATATTTT
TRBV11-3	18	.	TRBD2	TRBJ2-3	CASSLVPGSGIGTDTQYF	TGTGCCAGCAGCTTAGTCCCGGGTAGCGGGATCGGGACAGATACGCAGTATTTT
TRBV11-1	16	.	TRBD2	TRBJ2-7	CASSPGGDRETSEQYF	TGTGCCAGCAGCCCCGGGGGGGACCGGGAAACCTCCGAGCAGTACTTC
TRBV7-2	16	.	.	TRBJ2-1	CASSYNRTPGANEQFF	TGTGCCAGCAGCTACAACAGGACCCCGGGGGCGAATGAGCAGTTCTTC
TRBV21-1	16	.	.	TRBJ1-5	CASSKEGGDSNQPQHF	TGTGCCAGCAGCAAAGAGGGGGGGGATAGCAATCAGCCCCAGCATTTT
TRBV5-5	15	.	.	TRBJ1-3	CASSLDPLGGNTIYF	TGTGCCAGCAGCCTTGACCCATTAGGTGGAAACACCATATATTTT
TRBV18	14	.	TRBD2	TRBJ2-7	CASTGGLSSYEQYF	TGTGCCAGCACGGGAGGTTTAAGCTCCTACGAGCAGTACTTC